This T cell receptor (beta chain) stems from a study of T cells in Graves' hyperthyroidism and ophthalmopathy. General study results and limits: Classification by a 13 V-J model distinguished ophthalmopathy from stable hyperthyroidism.

Researchers amplified the TCR beta CDR3 regions from RNA transcripts. The HTBI set primed first-round TCR CDR3 RT-PCR. From the multiplex PCR reads, TCRdb called clonotypes with MiXCR, one entry per CDR3 protein. This table has 550,000 to 600,000 distinct CDR3 sequences, around 14% appearing once. This clonotype was detected ten times or more. Its antigen is unknown. The CDR3 length is 14 residues. Trimming shortened V by 3 bases and J by 4 bases, and 10 bases separated the two germline ends. Germline lookup yields CDR1 SGHAT and CDR2 FQNNGV. Sequences were obtained from blood. The receptor was derived from a woman under 30 with Graves' ophthalmopathy. The chain uses TRBV11-2 and TRBJ1-3; D possibly corresponds to TRBD1 (6 bases). DNA of the CDR3: TGTGCCAGCAGCTTCCAAGGACAGGGAAACACCATATATTTT. The encoded protein is CASSFQGQGNTIYF.